The TCR beta chain under discussion was sequenced for a study of cytomegalovirus exposure and HLA in healthy donors. General study points: Altogether, about 160 TCR beta chains were recorded as cytomegalovirus-associated.

CDR3 length: 16 amino acids. V lost 3 bases to trimming and J lost 10 bases; unmatched junction nucleotides: 16. The germline V gene encodes CDR1 SNHLY and CDR2 FYNNEI. It was with 60 Vbeta and 13 Jbeta primers that the PCR ran. This table comes from immunoSEQ multiplex PCR, and its TCRdb copy is limited to in-frame clones, with some not included. The sample lists under 200,000 clones, 65% to 85% seen once, with about 2.9% in the top ten. Worth noting for this clone: The antigen is unknown.

The TCR comes from a woman aged 50 to 65 in good health and CMV-seropositive. Material: PBMCs. The J gene is TRBJ2-3, the V gene TRBV2, with 7 bases lining up with TRBD2. The CDR3 loop is CASSERGRGSTNAQYF. The DNA of the CDR3 is TGTGCCAGCAGTGAGAGGGGACGCGGGAGTACAAATGCGCAGTATTTT.